This T cell receptor beta chain was identified in a study of CD8 T cells in Susac syndrome. Peripheral blood CD8+ and CD4+ T cells were profiled by TCR beta sequencing. The CDR3 sequence is 16 residues long. V trimming: 7 bases; J trimming: 1 base; junction bases outside the gene matches: 9. Per germline, CDR1 PRHDT and CDR2 FYEKMQ (reference sequence). With random hexamers, 0.5 to 1 ug RNA was reverse transcribed. Multiplex immunoSEQ PCR targeted 54 Vbeta and 13 Jbeta TCR beta segments. TCRdb ran MiXCR on the immunoSEQ multiplex PCR reads and lists one entry per CDR3 protein. This table holds 180,000 or so distinct CDR3 sequences, about 95% found once.

The rearrangement links TRBV13 to TRBJ2-3, with TRBD2 matching over 9 bases. Sequencing was performed on CD4+ T cells from PBMCs. The origin of this receptor is a human donor in good health. This CDR3 is CASTPFSGGGTDTQYF. The CDR3 DNA follows: TGTGCCAGCACCCCCTTTAGCGGGGGTGGCACAGATACGCAGTATTTT.